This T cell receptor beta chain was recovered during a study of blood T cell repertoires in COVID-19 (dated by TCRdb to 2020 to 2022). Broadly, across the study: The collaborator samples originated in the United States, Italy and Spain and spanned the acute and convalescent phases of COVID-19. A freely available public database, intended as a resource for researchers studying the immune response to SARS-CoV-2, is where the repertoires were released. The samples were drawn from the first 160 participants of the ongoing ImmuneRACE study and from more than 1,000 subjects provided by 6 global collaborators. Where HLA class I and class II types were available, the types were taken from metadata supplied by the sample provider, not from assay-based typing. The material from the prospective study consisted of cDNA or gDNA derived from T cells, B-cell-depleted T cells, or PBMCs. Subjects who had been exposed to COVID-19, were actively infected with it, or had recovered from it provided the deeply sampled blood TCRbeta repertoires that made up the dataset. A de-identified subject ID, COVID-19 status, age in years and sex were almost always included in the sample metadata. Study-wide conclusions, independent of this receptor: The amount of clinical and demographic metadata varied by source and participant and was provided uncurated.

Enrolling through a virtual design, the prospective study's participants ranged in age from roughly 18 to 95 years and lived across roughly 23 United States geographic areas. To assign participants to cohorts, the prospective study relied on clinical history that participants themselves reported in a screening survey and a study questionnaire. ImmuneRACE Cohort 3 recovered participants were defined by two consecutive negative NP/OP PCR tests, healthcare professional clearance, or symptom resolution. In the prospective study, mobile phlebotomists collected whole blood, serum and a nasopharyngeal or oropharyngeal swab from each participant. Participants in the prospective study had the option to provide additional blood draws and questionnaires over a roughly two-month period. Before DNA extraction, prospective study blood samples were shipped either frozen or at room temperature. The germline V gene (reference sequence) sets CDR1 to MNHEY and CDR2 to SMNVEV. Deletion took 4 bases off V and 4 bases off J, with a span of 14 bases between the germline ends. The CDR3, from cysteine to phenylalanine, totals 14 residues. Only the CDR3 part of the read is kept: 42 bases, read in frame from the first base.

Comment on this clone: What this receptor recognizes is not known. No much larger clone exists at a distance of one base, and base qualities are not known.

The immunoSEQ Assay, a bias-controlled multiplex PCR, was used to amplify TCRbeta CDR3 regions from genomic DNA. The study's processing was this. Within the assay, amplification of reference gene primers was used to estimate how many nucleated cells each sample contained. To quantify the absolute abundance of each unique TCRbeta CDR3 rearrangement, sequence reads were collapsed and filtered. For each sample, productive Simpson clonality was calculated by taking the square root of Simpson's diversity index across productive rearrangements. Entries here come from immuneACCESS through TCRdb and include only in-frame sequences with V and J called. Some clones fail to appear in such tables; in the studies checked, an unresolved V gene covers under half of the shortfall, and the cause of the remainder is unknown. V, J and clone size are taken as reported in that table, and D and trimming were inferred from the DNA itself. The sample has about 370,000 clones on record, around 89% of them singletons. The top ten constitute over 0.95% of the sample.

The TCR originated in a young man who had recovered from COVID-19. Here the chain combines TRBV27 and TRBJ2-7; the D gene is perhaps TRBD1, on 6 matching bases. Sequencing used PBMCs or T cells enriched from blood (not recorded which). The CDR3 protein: CASSSTQGWYEQYF. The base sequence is TGTGCCAGCAGTTCCACACAGGGTTGGTACGAGCAGTACTTC.